These 5 T cell receptor beta chains came from one sample sequenced in a study of T cells in Graves' hyperthyroidism and ophthalmopathy. Amplification yielded TCR beta CDR3 regions, with RNA transcripts as the source. HTBI primers drove first-round RT-PCR of the TCR CDR3. TCRdb reanalysed the multiplex PCR reads using MiXCR and keeps one entry per CDR3 protein. The sample yields approximately 370,000 distinct CDR3 sequences, approximately 18% seen once. The sequenced sample consisted of blood. The receptors stem from a woman in her twenties or thirties with Graves' hyperthyroidism that later progressed to Graves' ophthalmopathy.

This clonotype was recorded many times. This chain uses TRBV20-1 with TRBJ2-1, with TRBD2 matching over 12 bases. This CDR3 region has 14 residues. CDR1 and CDR2 from the germline V gene are DFQATT and SNEGSKA (reference sequence). With 1 base clipped from V and 10 bases from J, the junction kept 5 bases outside the gene matches. CDR3 sequence: CSARGLAGVGEQFF. The CDR3 DNA sequence: TGCAGTGCTAGAGGACTAGCGGGAGTCGGCGAGCAGTTCTTC.

This clonotype was detected many times. V gene TRBV15 combines with J gene TRBJ2-4; D gene unclear. Trimming stripped 0 bases from V and 0 bases from J, with 9 bases between. In germline, CDR1 is LNHNV, CDR2 YYDKDF (reference sequence). The CDR3 loop spans 16 amino acids. As DNA, the CDR3 is TGTGCCACCAGCAGAGATGGAGAGGTAGCCAAAAACATTCAGTACTTC. This translates into CATSRDGEVAKNIQYF.

This clonotype was counted at least ten times. The chain joins TRBV5-1 to TRBJ1-2; weak D call: TRBD1 (5 bases). The CDR3 length is 17 residues. Germline CDR1 is SGHRS and CDR2 is YFSETQ. V lost 0 bases and J 0 bases, leaving 15 bases between the germline ends. CDR3 sequence reads: CASSLGAWDSANYGYTF. The CDR3 coding sequence is TGCGCCAGCAGCTTGGGGGCCTGGGACTCAGCTAACTATGGCTACACCTTC.

This clonotype was recorded at least ten times. The J gene is TRBJ2-1, the V gene TRBV10-3; 10 bases line up with TRBD2. V shed 10 bases and J 4 bases; nucleotides not matched to a gene: 10. CDR1 is ENHRY, CDR2 SYGVKD, per germline. The CDR3 consists of 15 residues. CDR3 in amino acids: CASWSGLAAYNEQFF. As DNA, the CDR3 is TGTGCCAGCTGGTCTGGACTAGCGGCGTACAATGAGCAGTTCTTC.

The genes are TRBV28 and TRBJ1-1, with D possibly matching TRBD1 (6 bases). This CDR3 has 16 amino acids. CDR1 MDHEN and CDR2 SYDVKM come from the germline V gene. V lost 6 bases and J lost 0, with 17 bases in between. The CDR3 DNA sequence: TGTGCCAGCAGCTCAGGGGCCCGAATGATGAACACTGAAGCTTTCTTT. It translates to CASSSGARMMNTEAFF.